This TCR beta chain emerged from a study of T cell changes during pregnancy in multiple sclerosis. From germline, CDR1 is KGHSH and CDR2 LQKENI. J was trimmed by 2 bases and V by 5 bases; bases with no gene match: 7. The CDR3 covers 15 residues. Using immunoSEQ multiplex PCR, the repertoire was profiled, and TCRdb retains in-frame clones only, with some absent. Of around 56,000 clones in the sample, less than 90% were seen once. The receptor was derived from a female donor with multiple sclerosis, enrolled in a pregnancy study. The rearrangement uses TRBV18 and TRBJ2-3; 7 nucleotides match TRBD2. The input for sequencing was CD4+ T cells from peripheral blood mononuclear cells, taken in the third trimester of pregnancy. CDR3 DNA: TGTGCCAGCTCATCCCTGGGAGGGGACACAGATACGCAGTATTTT. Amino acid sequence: CASSSLGGDTDTQYF. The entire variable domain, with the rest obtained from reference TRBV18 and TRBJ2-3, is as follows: NAGVMQNPRHLVRRRGQEARLRCSPMKGHSHVYWYRQLPEEGLKFMVYLQKENIIDESGMPKERFSAEFPKEGPSILRIQQVVRGDSAAYFCASSSLGGDTDTQYFGPGTRLTVL.